The present entry profiles one T cell receptor (beta chain) with its context. Its target is not known. This sample is drawn from a study of cytomegalovirus exposure and HLA in healthy donors. Study context: Unique TCR beta sequences numbering about 100 million came from 150 million to 200 million T cells in an earlier analysis.

PCR employed 60 Vbeta and 13 Jbeta primers. Measured with immunoSEQ multiplex PCR; TCRdb has only the in-frame clones, and not every one. The sample has about 220,000 clones; about 81% are singletons. The study, taken as a whole, reports: When analyzed later, the rates of TCR association showed variation by HLA locus, with DRB1 the most and HLA-C the fewest. Immune exposure was documented only through CMV serostatus.

The clonotype comes from a woman aged 40 to 50 in good health and CMV-seropositive. Source material: PBMCs.

The CDR3 loop reads CAWRMAGPETQYF. The DNA of the CDR3 is TGTGCCTGGAGGATGGCGGGGCCTGAGACCCAGTACTTC. The chain links TRBV30 to TRBJ2-5; tentative D call: TRBD2 (6 bases). The germline V and J ends were trimmed by 3 bases and 5 bases, with 13 bases remaining between them. The CDR3 length is 13 residues. The germline V gene encodes CDR1 GTSNPN and CDR2 SVGIG (reference sequence).